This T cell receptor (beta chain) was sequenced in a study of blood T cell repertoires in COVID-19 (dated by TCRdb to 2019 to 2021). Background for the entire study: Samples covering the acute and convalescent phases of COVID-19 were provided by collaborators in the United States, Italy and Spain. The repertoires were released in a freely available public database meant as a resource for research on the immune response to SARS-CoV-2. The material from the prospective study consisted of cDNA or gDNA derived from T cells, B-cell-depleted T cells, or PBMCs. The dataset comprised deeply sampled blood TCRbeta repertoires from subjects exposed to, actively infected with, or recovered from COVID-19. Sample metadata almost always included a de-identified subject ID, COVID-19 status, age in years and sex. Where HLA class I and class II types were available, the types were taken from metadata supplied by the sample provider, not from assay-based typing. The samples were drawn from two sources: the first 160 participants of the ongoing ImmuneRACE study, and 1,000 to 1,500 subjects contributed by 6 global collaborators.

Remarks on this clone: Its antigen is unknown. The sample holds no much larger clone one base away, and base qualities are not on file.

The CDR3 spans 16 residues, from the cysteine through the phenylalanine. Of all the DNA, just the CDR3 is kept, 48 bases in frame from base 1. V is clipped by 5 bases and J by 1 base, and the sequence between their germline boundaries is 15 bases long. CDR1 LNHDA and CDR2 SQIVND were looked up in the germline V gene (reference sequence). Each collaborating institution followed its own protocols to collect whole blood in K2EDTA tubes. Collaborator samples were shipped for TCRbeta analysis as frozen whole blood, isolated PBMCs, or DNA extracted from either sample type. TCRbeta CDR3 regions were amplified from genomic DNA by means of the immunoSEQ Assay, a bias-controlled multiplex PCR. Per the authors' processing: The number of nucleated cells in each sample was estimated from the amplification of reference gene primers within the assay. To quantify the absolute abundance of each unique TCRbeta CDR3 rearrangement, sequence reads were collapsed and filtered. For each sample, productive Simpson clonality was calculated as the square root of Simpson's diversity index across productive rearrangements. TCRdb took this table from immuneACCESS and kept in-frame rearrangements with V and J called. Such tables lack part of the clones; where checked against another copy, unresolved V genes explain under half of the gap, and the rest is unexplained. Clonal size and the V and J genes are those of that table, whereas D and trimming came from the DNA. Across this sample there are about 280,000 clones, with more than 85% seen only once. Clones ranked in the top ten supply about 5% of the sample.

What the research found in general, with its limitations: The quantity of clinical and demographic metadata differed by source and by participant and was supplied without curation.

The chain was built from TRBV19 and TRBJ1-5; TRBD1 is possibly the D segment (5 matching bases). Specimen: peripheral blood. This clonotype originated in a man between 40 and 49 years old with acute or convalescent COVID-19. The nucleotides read TGTGCCAGTAGTGATTTGGACGGGGGGAGCAATCAGCCCCAGCATTTT. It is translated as CASSDLDGGSNQPQHF.